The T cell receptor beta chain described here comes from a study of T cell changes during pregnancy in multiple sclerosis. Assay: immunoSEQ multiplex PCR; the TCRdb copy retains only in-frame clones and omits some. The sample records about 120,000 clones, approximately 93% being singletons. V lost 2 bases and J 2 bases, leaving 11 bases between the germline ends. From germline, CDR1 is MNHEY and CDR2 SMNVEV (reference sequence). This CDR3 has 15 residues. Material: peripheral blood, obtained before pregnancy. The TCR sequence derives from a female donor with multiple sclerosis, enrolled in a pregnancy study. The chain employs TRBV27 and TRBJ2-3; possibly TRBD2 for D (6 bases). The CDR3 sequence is CASSLAGPYTDTQYF. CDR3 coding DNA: TGTGCCAGCAGTTTAGCGGGGCCCTACACAGATACGCAGTATTTT.